The entry that follows covers one T cell receptor beta chain sequence. Time point in this sample: after dendritic cell vaccination, including at tumor progression/relapse. PBMC sampling occurred before vaccination, two weeks after the third dose, and at progression. CDR1 is SGHVS and CDR2 is FNYEAQ in the germline V gene. The CDR3 is 15 residues long. Trimming at V came to 5 bases and at J to 0 bases, leaving 7 bases not matched to a gene. This specimen comes from a study of glioma-infiltrating T cells after dendritic cell vaccination. The PCR used 60 V beta and 13 J beta primers. TCRdb's copy holds only in-frame clones and misses some; the assay was immunoSEQ multiplex PCR. The data contain about 65,000 clones, around nine tenths of them singletons.

V is TRBV7-6 and J is TRBJ2-7; 7 bases line up with TRBD2. Sequencing was performed on blood, taken after dendritic cell vaccination. The sequence derives from a human donor with glioblastoma. CDR3 coding DNA: TGTGCCAGCAGCCAAAGTAGCGGGCCCTCCTACGAGCAGTACTTC. Encoded protein: CASSQSSGPSYEQYF.